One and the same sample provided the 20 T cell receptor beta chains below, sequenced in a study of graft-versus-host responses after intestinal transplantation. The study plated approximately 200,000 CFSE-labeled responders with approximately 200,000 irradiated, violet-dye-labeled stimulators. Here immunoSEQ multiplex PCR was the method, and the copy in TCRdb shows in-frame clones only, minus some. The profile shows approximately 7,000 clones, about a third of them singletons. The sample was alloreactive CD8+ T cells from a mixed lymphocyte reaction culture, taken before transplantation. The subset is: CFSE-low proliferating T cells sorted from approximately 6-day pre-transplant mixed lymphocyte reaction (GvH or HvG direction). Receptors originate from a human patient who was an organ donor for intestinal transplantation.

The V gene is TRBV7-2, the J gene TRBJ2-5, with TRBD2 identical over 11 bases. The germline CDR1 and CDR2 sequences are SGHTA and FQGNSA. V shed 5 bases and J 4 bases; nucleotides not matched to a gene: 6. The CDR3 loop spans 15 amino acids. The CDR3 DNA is TGTGCCAGCAGCCCCCTAGCGGGGGGTTCAGAGACCCAGTACTTC. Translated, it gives CASSPLAGGSETQYF.

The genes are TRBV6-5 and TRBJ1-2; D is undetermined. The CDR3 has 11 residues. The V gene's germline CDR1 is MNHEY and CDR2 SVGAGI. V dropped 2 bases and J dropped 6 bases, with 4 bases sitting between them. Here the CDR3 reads CASSYRDGYTF. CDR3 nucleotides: TGTGCCAGCAGTTACAGAGATGGCTACACCTTC.

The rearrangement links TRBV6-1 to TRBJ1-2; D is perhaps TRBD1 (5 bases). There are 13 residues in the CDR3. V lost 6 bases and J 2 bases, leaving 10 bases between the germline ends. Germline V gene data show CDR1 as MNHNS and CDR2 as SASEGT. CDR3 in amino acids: CASSIDRNYGYTF. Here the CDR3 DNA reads TGTGCCAGCAGCATAGACAGAAACTATGGCTACACCTTC.

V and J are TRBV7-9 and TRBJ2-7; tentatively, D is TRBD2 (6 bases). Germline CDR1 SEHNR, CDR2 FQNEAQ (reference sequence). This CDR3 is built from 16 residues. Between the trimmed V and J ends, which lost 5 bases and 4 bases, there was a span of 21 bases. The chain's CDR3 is CASSPAPRGVSYEQYF. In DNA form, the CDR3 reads TGTGCCAGCAGCCCCGCCCCTCGCGGGGTTTCTTACGAGCAGTACTTC.

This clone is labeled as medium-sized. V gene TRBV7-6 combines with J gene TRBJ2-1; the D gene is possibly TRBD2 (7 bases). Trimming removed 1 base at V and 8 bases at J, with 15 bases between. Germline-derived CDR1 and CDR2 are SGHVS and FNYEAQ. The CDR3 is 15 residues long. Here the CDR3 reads CASSLGSGGAYEQFF. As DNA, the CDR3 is TGTGCCAGCAGCTTAGGTAGTGGGGGGGCCTATGAGCAGTTCTTC.

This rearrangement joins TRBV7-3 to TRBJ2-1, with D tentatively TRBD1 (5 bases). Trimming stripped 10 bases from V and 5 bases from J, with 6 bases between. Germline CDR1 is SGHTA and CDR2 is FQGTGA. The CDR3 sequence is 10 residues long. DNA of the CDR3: TGTGCCACAGGGAACAATGAGCAGTTCTTC. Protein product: CATGNNEQFF.

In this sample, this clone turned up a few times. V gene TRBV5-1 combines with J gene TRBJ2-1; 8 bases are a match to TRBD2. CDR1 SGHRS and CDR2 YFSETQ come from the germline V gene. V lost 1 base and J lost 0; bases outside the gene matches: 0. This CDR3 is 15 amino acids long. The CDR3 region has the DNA TGCGCCAGCAGCTTGAGCGGGGGCTCCTACAATGAGCAGTTCTTC. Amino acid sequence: CASSLSGGSYNEQFF.

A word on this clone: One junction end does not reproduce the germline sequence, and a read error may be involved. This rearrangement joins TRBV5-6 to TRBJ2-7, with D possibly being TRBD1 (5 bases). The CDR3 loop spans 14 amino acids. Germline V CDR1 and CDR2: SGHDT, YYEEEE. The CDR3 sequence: CASSLGLWAHELYF. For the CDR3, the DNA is TGTGCCAGCAGCCTGGGGCTTTGGGCCCACGAGCTGTACTTC.

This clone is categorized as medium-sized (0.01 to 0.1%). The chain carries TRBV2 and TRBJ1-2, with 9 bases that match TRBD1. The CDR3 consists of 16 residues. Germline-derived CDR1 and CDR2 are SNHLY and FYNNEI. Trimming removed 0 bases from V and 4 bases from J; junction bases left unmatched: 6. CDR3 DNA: TGTGCCAGCAGTGAAGCTCGCACAGGGGGCGGCTATGGCTACACCTTC. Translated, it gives CASSEARTGGGYGYTF.

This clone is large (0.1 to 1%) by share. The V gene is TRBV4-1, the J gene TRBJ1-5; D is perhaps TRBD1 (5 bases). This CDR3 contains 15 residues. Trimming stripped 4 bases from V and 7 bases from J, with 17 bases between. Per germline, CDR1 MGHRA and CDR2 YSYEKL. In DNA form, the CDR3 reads TGCGCCAGCAGCCCCTGGGGGGGGTCGGGACAGCCCCAGCATTTT. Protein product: CASSPWGGSGQPQHF.

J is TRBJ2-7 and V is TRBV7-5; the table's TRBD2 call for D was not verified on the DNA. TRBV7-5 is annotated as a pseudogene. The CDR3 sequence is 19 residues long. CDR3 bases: TGTGCCAGCAGCTTAGCGCTAGTTTATGTGGACGGGACTAGCGATGAGCAGTACTTC. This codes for CASSLALVYVDGTSDEQYF.

This CDR3 reads CASRGWTFTDTQYF. The CDR3 DNA follows: TGTGCCAGCAGAGGCTGGACCTTCACAGATACGCAGTATTTT. The gene calls are TRBV4-2 and TRBJ2-3, with D unclear. The CDR3 is 14 amino acids. The V gene lost 6 bases and the J gene lost 2 bases, with 12 bases spanning the gap. Germline CDR1 LGHNA, CDR2 YNFKEQ.

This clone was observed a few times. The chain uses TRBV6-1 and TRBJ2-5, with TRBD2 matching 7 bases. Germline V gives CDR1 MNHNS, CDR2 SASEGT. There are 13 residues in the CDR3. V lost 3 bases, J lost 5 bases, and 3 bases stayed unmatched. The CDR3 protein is CASSDGGTETQYF. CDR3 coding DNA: TGTGCCAGCAGTGACGGGGGGACGGAGACCCAGTACTTC.

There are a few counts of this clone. CDR3 DNA: TGTGCCAGCAGCTACCCTTCGGGACACAGCACAGATACGCAGTATTTT. It codes for CASSYPSGHSTDTQYF. The J gene is TRBJ2-3, the V gene TRBV11-3, with D possibly matching TRBD1 (6 bases). This CDR3 spans 16 amino acids. With 4 bases removed from V and 0 bases from J, the gap between germline ends came to 14 bases. From germline, CDR1 is SGHNT and CDR2 YENEEA. Supplemented by reference TRBV11-3 and TRBJ2-3, the full variable domain reads EAGVVQSPRYKIIEKKQPVAFWCNPISGHNTLYWYLQNLGQGPELLIRYENEEAVDDSQLPKDRFSAERLKGVDSTLKIQPAELGDSAVYLCASSYPSGHSTDTQYFGPGTRLTVL.

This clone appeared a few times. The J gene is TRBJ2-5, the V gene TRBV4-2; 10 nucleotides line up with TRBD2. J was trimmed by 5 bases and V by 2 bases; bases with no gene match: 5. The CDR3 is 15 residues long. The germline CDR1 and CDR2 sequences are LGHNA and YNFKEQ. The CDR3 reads CASSQSSGGVETQYF. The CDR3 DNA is TGTGCCAGCAGCCAATCAAGCGGGGGGGTGGAGACCCAGTACTTC.

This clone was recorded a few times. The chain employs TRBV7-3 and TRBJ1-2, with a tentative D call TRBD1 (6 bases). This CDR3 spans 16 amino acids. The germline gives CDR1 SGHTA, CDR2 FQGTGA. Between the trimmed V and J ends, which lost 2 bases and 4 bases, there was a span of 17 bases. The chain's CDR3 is CASSLALTGSPYGYTF. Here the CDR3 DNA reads TGTGCCAGCAGCTTAGCCCTAACAGGGTCCCCCTATGGCTACACCTTC.

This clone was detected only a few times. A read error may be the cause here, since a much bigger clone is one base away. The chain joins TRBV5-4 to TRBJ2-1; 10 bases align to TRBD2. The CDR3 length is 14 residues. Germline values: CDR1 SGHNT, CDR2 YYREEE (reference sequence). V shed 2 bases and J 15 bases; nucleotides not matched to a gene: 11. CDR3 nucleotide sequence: TGTGCCAGCAGCTTTGGGGGAGCGGGGGGGCTTTGGTTCTTC. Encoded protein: CASSFGGAGGLWFF. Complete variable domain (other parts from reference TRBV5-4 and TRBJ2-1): ETGVTQSPTHLIKTRGQQVTLRCSSQSGHNTVSWYQQALGQGPQFIFQYYREEENGRGNFPPRFSGLQFPNYSSELNVNALELDDSALYLCASSFGGAGGLWFFGPGTRLTVL.

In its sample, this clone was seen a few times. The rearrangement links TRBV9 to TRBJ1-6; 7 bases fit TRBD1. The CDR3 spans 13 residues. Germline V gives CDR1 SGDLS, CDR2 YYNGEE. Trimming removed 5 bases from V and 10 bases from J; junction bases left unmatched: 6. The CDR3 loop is CASSTGTASPLHF. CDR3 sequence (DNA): TGTGCCAGCAGTACCGGGACAGCCTCACCCCTCCACTTT.

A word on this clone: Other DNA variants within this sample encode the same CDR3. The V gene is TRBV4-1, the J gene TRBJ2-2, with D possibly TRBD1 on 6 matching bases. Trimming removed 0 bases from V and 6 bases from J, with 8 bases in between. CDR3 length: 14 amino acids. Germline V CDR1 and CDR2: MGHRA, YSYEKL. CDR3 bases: TGCGCCAGCAGCCAAGACTGGGGGCCCGGGGAGCTGTTTTTT. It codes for CASSQDWGPGELFF.

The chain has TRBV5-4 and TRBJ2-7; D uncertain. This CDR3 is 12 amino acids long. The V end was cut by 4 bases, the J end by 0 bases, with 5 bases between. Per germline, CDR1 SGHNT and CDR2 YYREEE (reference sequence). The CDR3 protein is CASSPSSYEQYF. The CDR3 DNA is TGTGCCAGCAGCCCTAGCTCCTACGAGCAGTACTTC.